The rows below give T cell receptor beta chains drawn from one sample of a study of blood T cell repertoires in COVID-19. Assay used: immunoSEQ multiplex PCR; TCRdb lists only in-frame clones, some missing. The sample has some 190,000 clones; about 85% are singletons. The specimen sequenced was peripheral blood. Source of these receptors: a man older than 75 with COVID-19, enrolled during active disease. Both conserved end residues are part of each CDR3. D genes are given only for firm matches. Size values are once, few and many counts, or a class for expanded clones, and some rows have none.

>NA|TRBV7-9|TRBJ1-1|NA
TGTGCCAGCAGCTTAACACAGGGGAACACTGAAGCTTTCTTT
CASSLTQGNTEAFF
>TRBD1|TRBV5-6|TRBJ1-2|NA
TGTGCCAGCAGGACCCCAGGGGGCGCATATGGCTACACCTTC
CASRTPGGAYGYTF
>NA|TRBV5-1|TRBJ1-1|NA
TGCGCCAGCAGCCCCAAGGCGGGGGATAAGGACACTGAAGCTTTCTTT
CASSPKAGDKDTEAFF
>TRBD1|TRBV4-3|TRBJ1-2|NA
TGCGCCAGCAGCCAACCCAATCGACAGGGTCTGGGCGGCTACACCTTC
CASSQPNRQGLGGYTF
>NA|TRBV6-5|TRBJ2-7|NA
TGTGCCAGCAGTTACGACCATGAGGCAGGGGCCGAGCAGTACTTC
CASSYDHEAGAEQYF
>NA|TRBV7-9|TRBJ1-2|NA
TGTGCCAGCAGCTTTGGCGGAAACTATGGCTACACCTTC
CASSFGGNYGYTF
>NA|TRBV9|TRBJ1-2|NA
TGTGCCAGCAGCCCCCGGGGGGGAATCCCTAACTATGGCTACACCTTC
CASSPRGGIPNYGYTF
>NA|TRBV4-3|TRBJ2-7|NA
TGCGCCAGCAGCCAAGCGGGGGGCGGTTACTACGAGCAGTACTTC
CASSQAGGGYYEQYF
>TRBD1|TRBV10-3|TRBJ2-7|NA
TGTGCCATCAGTGAGTCCGGGACAGGGGGCTACGAGCAGTACTTC
CAISESGTGGYEQYF
>TRBD1|TRBV2|TRBJ2-3|once
TGTGCCAGCAGTCCACAGGGGCCCCCAGATACGCAGTATTTT
CASSPQGPPDTQYF
>NA|TRBV10-1|TRBJ1-3|NA
TGCGTCCGTATTAGGGGCCTAGCTGGAAACACCATATATTTT
CVRIRGLAGNTIYF
>NA|TRBV6-4|TRBJ1-2|few
TGTGCCAGCAGTACCAACAGCGGGGGGTTCTATGGCTACACCTTC
CASSTNSGGFYGYTF
>TRBD1|TRBV20-1|TRBJ2-7|NA
TGCAGTGCTAGGACAGGGTTTGAGCAGTACTTC
CSARTGFEQYF
>TRBD2|TRBV19|TRBJ2-1|NA
TGTGCCAGTGGTGGACTAGCGGGGAAAGAGCAGTTCTTC
CASGGLAGKEQFF
>NA|TRBV5-1|TRBJ1-4|NA
TGCGCCAGCAGCGATTGCGTCCAGGGGCACTGTGAAAAACTGTTTTTT
CASSDCVQGHCEKLFF
>TRBD1|TRBV5-1|TRBJ1-4|NA
TGCGCCAGCAGCTTGGAGACAGGGGCTAATGAAAAACTGTTTTTT
CASSLETGANEKLFF
>TRBD2|TRBV18|TRBJ2-3|NA
TGTGCCAGCTCACCACCGTTAGCGGGGAGCGGAGATACGCAGTATTTT
CASSPPLAGSGDTQYF
>NA|TRBV7-2|TRBJ2-3|NA
TGTGCCAGCAGCTTAGGCGGGACAGTTCCCACAGATACGCAGTATTTT
CASSLGGTVPTDTQYF
>TRBD1|TRBV20-1|TRBJ2-7|once
TGCAGTGCTTCAGGGGGCTACGAGCAGTACTTC
CSASGGYEQYF
>TRBD1|TRBV27|TRBJ1-2|NA
TGTGCCAGCAGTCCGTCAGGGGGGCCCTATGGCTACACCTTC
CASSPSGGPYGYTF
>NA|TRBV19|TRBJ2-6|NA
TGTGCCAGTAGGAGACAGGACGCTGGGGCCAACGTCCTGACTTTC
CASRRQDAGANVLTF
>NA|TRBV12-2|TRBJ2-7|NA
TGTGCAAGTCGCGCCCGGGACAGCTCCTACGAGCAGTACTTC
CASRARDSSYEQYF
>NA|TRBV4-3|TRBJ1-1|NA
TGCGCCAGCAGCCAAGATCTGGCGGTTTCGGGGGGGTGGACTGAAGCTTTCTTT
CASSQDLAVSGGWTEAFF
>TRBD1|TRBV11-2|TRBJ1-3|NA
TGTGCCAGCAGAGTACAGGGGACTGGAAACACCATATATTTT
CASRVQGTGNTIYF
>NA|TRBV12-5|TRBJ2-2|NA
TGTGCTAGTGGTCTGAACACCGGGGAGCTGTTTTTT
CASGLNTGELFF
>TRBD2|TRBV11-2|TRBJ2-1|NA
TGTGCCAGTAGCTTAGAGGGACTAGCGGGGGTGCAGTTCTTC
CASSLEGLAGVQFF
>NA|TRBV5-5|TRBJ2-1|NA
TGTGCCAGCAGCTTGTTACAGCACTACAATGAGCAGTTCTTC
CASSLLQHYNEQFF
>NA|TRBV9|TRBJ2-3|NA
TGTGCCAGCAGCGTAGTTGACTATACAGATACGCAGTATTTT
CASSVVDYTDTQYF
>NA|TRBV5-1|TRBJ2-1|NA
TGCGCCAGCAGCTTGGCCACAGGGCGATGGGGCAATGAGCAGTTCTTC
CASSLATGRWGNEQFF
>NA|TRBV7-8|TRBJ1-3|few
TGTGCCAGCAGCTTAGCGATCAGGAGGCACTCTGGAAACACCATATATTTT
CASSLAIRRHSGNTIYF
>TRBD2|TRBV5-8|TRBJ2-7|NA
TGTGCCAGCAGCTGCCGACTAGCGGGGGGCAACTACGAGCAGTACTTC
CASSCRLAGGNYEQYF
>TRBD2|TRBV7-8|TRBJ2-1|NA
TGTGCCAGCAGCTTAGTTTGGGAAGCGGGGGACCTATACAATGAGCAGTTCTTC
CASSLVWEAGDLYNEQFF
>TRBD1|TRBV18|TRBJ1-5|NA
TGTGCCAGCTCACCGGGACAGGGGGGAAATCAGCCCCAGCATTTT
CASSPGQGGNQPQHF
>NA|TRBV12-3/TRBV12-4|TRBJ1-4|NA
TGTGCCAGCAGTTTTGGAGGGTCTGAAAAACTGTTTTTT
CASSFGGSEKLFF
>NA|TRBV5-6|TRBJ1-5|once
TGTGCCAGCAGCTCAACCGGGACAACTCATCAGCCCCAGCATTTT
CASSSTGTTHQPQHF
>TRBD1|TRBV5-4|TRBJ2-3|NA
TGTGCCAGCAGCTCGACAGGGCTCACAGATACGCAGTATTTT
CASSSTGLTDTQYF
>NA|TRBV7-9|TRBJ1-6|NA
TGTGCCAGCAGCTTAGACGGAGGGTCCTATAATTCACCCCTCCACTTT
CASSLDGGSYNSPLHF
>TRBD1|TRBV12-5|TRBJ1-2|NA
TGTGCTAGTGGTTTGGGGACAGGAGGATACTATGGCTACACCTTC
CASGLGTGGYYGYTF
>TRBD2|TRBV7-9|TRBJ2-1|NA
TGTGCCAGCAGCCCCCGGGGAGCGGGGGAAGACAATGAGCAGTTCTTC
CASSPRGAGEDNEQFF
>TRBD1|TRBV11-2|TRBJ1-4|NA
TGTGCCAGCAGCTTCGGACAGGGGTCTAATGAAAAACTGTTTTTT
CASSFGQGSNEKLFF
>NA|TRBV5-6|TRBJ2-7|NA
TGTGCCAGCAGCTTAACCCGGGACTCCTACGAGCAGTACTTC
CASSLTRDSYEQYF
>NA|TRBV19|TRBJ1-1|NA
TGTGCCAGTAGTATAGGGCAGAACACTGAAGCTTTCTTT
CASSIGQNTEAFF
>TRBD1|TRBV27|TRBJ1-5|NA
TGTGCCAGCAGTTTATCGGGGACAGGACCTAATCAGCCCCAGCATTTT
CASSLSGTGPNQPQHF
>NA|TRBV7-8|TRBJ2-1|NA
TGTGCCAGCAGCTTGCTAGCGTACAATGAGCAGTTCTTC
CASSLLAYNEQFF
>NA|TRBV4-1|TRBJ2-3|NA
TGCGCCAGCAGCCGGGGGGTTGGCACAGATACGCAGTATTTT
CASSRGVGTDTQYF
>TRBD1|TRBV7-8|TRBJ1-2|NA
TGTGCCAGCAGCCCCGGGACAGGGACCTATGGCTACACCTTC
CASSPGTGTYGYTF
>NA|TRBV4-2|TRBJ2-3|NA
TGTGCCAGCAGCCAGGGGGGGCGGGTGAACAATACGCAGTATTTT
CASSQGGRVNNTQYF
>TRBD1|TRBV15|TRBJ1-5|NA
TGTGCCACCAGCAGTGGTGACAGGGATGGACAGCCCCAGCATTTT
CATSSGDRDGQPQHF